This entry describes one T cell receptor beta chain. Its antigen is as yet unknown. The data derive from a study of STAT5B mutations in CD4+ large granular lymphocyte leukemia. Whole-study results and caveats: Without putative leukemic clones, patient CD4-sorted repertoires remained more clonal than healthy CD4+ repertoires.

The survey-level immunoSEQ assay was used. Source study methods: A productive frequency of 2.59 x 10-5 was the lowest detectable. Clones were read by immunoSEQ multiplex PCR, and TCRdb kept only the in-frame ones, dropping some. V and J calls and clone size come straight from that table; D and trimming were deduced from the DNA. This sample has about 38,000 clones, with over 70% found just once. The CDR3 covers 14 residues. Germline assignment: CDR1 ENHRY and CDR2 SYGVKD. V was pared by 4 bases and J by 3 bases, with 13 bases between. Sequencing was performed on CD4+ T cells from blood buffy coats. The TCR originated in a human donor in good health. The chain carries TRBV10-3 and TRBJ2-7, with D perhaps TRBD1 (5 bases). CDR3 amino acids: CAISGKGSGYEQYF. The CDR3 bases are TGTGCCATCAGTGGTAAGGGGTCTGGCTACGAGCAGTACTTC.